A selection of T cell receptor beta chains follows, all from one sample in a study of blood T cell repertoires in COVID-19. Only in-frame clones appear in the TCRdb table, and some are missing; sequencing was by immunoSEQ multiplex PCR. The table has 160,000 or so clones, just under 80% seen once; the top ten hold about 7%. The sequenced sample was peripheral blood. These receptors all stem from a man aged 65-85 years with active or convalescent COVID-19. Both conserved end residues are part of each CDR3. D genes are given only for firm matches. Clone size is given for some rows only: seen once, a few or many times, or a class if the clone is expanded.

j_call clone_size v_call cdr3_length d_call cdr3_aa cdr3_nt
TRBJ1-6 NA TRBV6-4 19 NA CASSDSEGRQRIYNSPLHF TGTGCCAGCAGTGACTCCGAAGGCAGACAAAGAATATATAATTCACCCCTCCACTTT
TRBJ1-4 NA TRBV30 16 NA CASGRGILGREEKLFF TGTGCTTCGGGGAGGGGGATTCTCGGGAGGGAAGAAAAACTGTTTTTT
TRBJ2-7 NA TRBV30 16 TRBD2 CAWSVYGSGSFNEQYF TGTGCCTGGAGTGTATACGGTAGCGGGAGCTTTAACGAGCAGTACTTC
TRBJ1-2 NA TRBV15 13 NA CAVGRQGSMRYTF TGTGCCGTCGGGCGTCAGGGGTCTATGCGCTACACCTTC
TRBJ1-5 NA TRBV9 13 NA CASARGEGTPQHF TGTGCCAGCGCCCGAGGGGAGGGTACGCCCCAGCATTTT
TRBJ2-5 NA TRBV27 15 TRBD1 CASSHGTGRSKTQYF TGTGCCAGCAGCCACGGGACAGGGCGTTCAAAGACCCAGTACTTC
TRBJ1-2 few TRBV6-1 14 TRBD1 CASSDRTGSAGYTF TGTGCCAGCAGTGACCGGACAGGGTCGGCTGGCTACACCTTC
TRBJ2-2 NA TRBV6-5 14 NA CATLVPGGSGELFF TGTGCCACTTTAGTCCCAGGGGGGTCCGGGGAGCTGTTTTTT
TRBJ2-3 few TRBV6-5 14 NA CASQRQVETDTQYF TGTGCCAGCCAAAGACAGGTCGAAACAGATACGCAGTATTTT
TRBJ1-6 NA TRBV7-2 18 TRBD1 CASSLVPPGGSYNSPLHF TGTGCCAGCAGCTTAGTTCCCCCAGGGGGCTCCTATAATTCACCCCTCCACTTT
TRBJ1-2 NA TRBV19 15 TRBD1 CASSIAGGDYYGYTF TGTGCCAGTAGTATAGCAGGGGGCGACTACTATGGCTACACCTTC
TRBJ2-3 once TRBV7-9 15 TRBD1 CASSLMGQGVDTQYF TGTGCCAGCAGCTTAATGGGACAGGGCGTAGATACGCAGTATTTT
TRBJ1-5 NA TRBV6-1 16 NA CASSASTRGLGQPQHF TGTGCCAGCAGTGCATCGACCCGAGGTCTTGGCCAGCCCCAGCATTTT
TRBJ1-2 NA TRBV14 18 NA CASSKSIGTRADSYGYTF TGTGCCAGCAGCAAAAGCATAGGGACGAGGGCGGACAGCTATGGCTACACCTTC
TRBJ2-3 few TRBV4-3 16 NA CASSQDRLGRGYTQYF TGCGCCAGCAGCCAAGATCGGCTGGGCAGGGGTTATACGCAGTATTTT
TRBJ2-1 NA TRBV27 12 NA CASSSTGNEQFF TGTGCCAGCAGTTCGACGGGGAATGAGCAGTTCTTC
TRBJ1-1 NA TRBV7-9 14 NA CASSSGFPDTEAFF TGTGCCAGCAGCTCAGGGTTCCCAGACACTGAAGCTTTCTTT
TRBJ1-2 NA TRBV14 16 NA CASSQLDGGGAYGYTF TGTGCCAGCAGCCAACTAGATGGGGGGGGCGCCTATGGCTACACCTTC
TRBJ1-1 NA TRBV6-6 14 NA CASGVGGSGTEAFF TGTGCCAGCGGGGTGGGGGGGTCCGGCACTGAAGCTTTCTTT
TRBJ2-1 NA TRBV24-1 18 TRBD2 CATSDRGSGVTARGEQFF TGTGCCACCAGCGATAGGGGTAGCGGGGTCACGGCTAGGGGGGAGCAGTTCTTC
TRBJ1-4 NA TRBV2 18 TRBD1 CASKPGQSRFATNEKLFF TGTGCCAGCAAACCGGGACAGTCCAGATTTGCAACTAATGAAAAACTGTTTTTT
TRBJ1-6 NA TRBV2 15 NA CASSDLLGAGSPLHF TGTGCCAGCAGTGATCTCCTTGGCGCGGGTTCACCCCTCCACTTT
TRBJ2-5 once TRBV5-1 16 NA CASSLDAGGIQETQYF TGCGCCAGCAGCTTGGATGCGGGTGGAATTCAAGAGACCCAGTACTTC
TRBJ2-5 NA TRBV5-4 14 NA CASSARDTQETQYF TGTGCCAGCAGCGCCAGGGACACACAAGAGACCCAGTACTTC
TRBJ1-1 NA TRBV6-5 11 NA CASRDSIKAFF TGTGCCAGCAGGGACAGTATTAAAGCTTTCTTT
TRBJ1-2 NA TRBV11-2 14 NA CASSLDRLYYGYTF TGTGCCAGCAGCTTAGACCGACTGTACTATGGCTACACCTTC
TRBJ1-2 NA TRBV5-1 13 NA CASSLGLIHGYTF TGCGCCAGCAGCTTGGGACTAATACATGGCTACACCTTC
TRBJ2-7 few TRBV5-4 14 NA CASSLGGRGWEQYF TGTGCCAGCAGCTTGGGTGGCAGGGGATGGGAGCAGTACTTC
TRBJ2-1 NA TRBV5-4 15 TRBD2 CASSFQLAGEREQFF TGTGCCAGCAGCTTTCAGCTAGCGGGGGAACGAGAGCAGTTCTTC
TRBJ2-7 NA TRBV2 13 TRBD1 CASQGVGDYEQYF TGTGCCAGTCAGGGGGTAGGGGACTACGAGCAGTACTTC
TRBJ2-1 few TRBV5-5 16 NA CASSLVAGRLYNEQFF TGTGCCAGCAGCTTGGTGGCAGGAAGGCTCTACAATGAGCAGTTCTTC
TRBJ2-1 NA TRBV27 15 NA CASSLRGNSYNEQFF TGTGCCAGCAGTTTAAGAGGGAACTCCTACAATGAGCAGTTCTTC
TRBJ2-1 NA TRBV6-6 14 TRBD2 CASKRLAGVAEQFF TGTGCCAGCAAGAGACTAGCGGGAGTGGCTGAGCAGTTCTTC
TRBJ2-5 few TRBV3-1/TRBV3-2 13 NA CASSPTGQETQYF TGTGCCAGCAGCCCGACAGGCCAAGAGACCCAGTACTTC
TRBJ2-1 NA TRBV6-4 16 TRBD2 CASSALTSGLYNEQFF TGTGCCAGCAGTGCCCTGACTAGCGGCCTCTACAATGAGCAGTTCTTC
TRBJ1-6 NA TRBV30 11 NA CAWALQAPLHF TGTGCCTGGGCTTTACAGGCACCCCTCCACTTT
TRBJ2-3 NA TRBV30 15 NA CAWSDGTRLVDTQYF TGTGCCTGGAGTGATGGGACTCGTTTGGTAGATACGCAGTATTTT
TRBJ2-5 NA TRBV29-1 15 NA CSVVKRRAVAETQYF TGCAGCGTTGTTAAGAGGAGGGCCGTAGCGGAGACCCAGTACTTC
TRBJ1-1 few TRBV5-5 14 TRBD1 CASSLVVQGGVPFF TGTGCCAGCAGCTTGGTTGTTCAGGGGGGAGTTCCTTTCTTT
TRBJ2-1 NA TRBV27 15 TRBD1 CASNKDRITYNEQFF TGTGCCAGCAACAAGGACAGGATCACCTACAATGAGCAGTTCTTC
TRBJ2-7 NA TRBV4-2 16 NA CASSQGSGPAGYEQYF TGTGCCAGCAGCCAAGGCAGCGGCCCGGCAGGCTACGAGCAGTACTTC
TRBJ1-4 NA TRBV29-1 12 TRBD1 CSVRTGGEKLFF TGCAGCGTCCGGACAGGGGGCGAAAAACTGTTTTTT